This TCR beta chain was identified in a study of quantifying T cell responses using KT2 cells. Study information: cDNA was made from DNase-treated RNA using alpha and beta constant primers. Estimated efficiency of the T4 ligation step was above 9% under optimum conditions.

This clonotype came up many times. The sample is PBMC spiked with counted cells of clone KT2. A range of KT2-to-PBMC ratios was made using fixed PBMC numbers. A single-stranded UMI oligo with SP2 sequence was ligated to cDNA 3' ends. The first PCR ran approximately 4 cycles with an equimolar RC1.1 and RC1.2 beta primer mix. TCRdb reprocessed the UMI-ligation and nested PCR reads via MiXCR and lists one record per CDR3 protein. The sample has 52,000 or so distinct CDR3 sequences, approximately 13% seen once; the top ten hold 9.4%. Germline lookup yields CDR1 DFQATT and CDR2 SNEGSKA (reference sequence). The V end was cut by 3 bases, the J end by 9 bases, with 18 bases between. The CDR3 runs 15 residues.

This clonotype originated in a human donor. The sequenced sample consisted of PBMCs spiked with cells of the T cell clone KT2. The chain has TRBV20-1 and TRBJ1-6; perhaps TRBD1 as D (5 bases). CDR3 residues: CSASPARAPSSPLHF. The CDR3 nucleotides are TGCAGTGCTAGTCCAGCCAGGGCACCATCTTCACCCCTCCACTTT.